The clone carrying this T cell receptor beta chain was recorded once. Its specificity is unknown. At one end, the junction sequence differs from germline, possibly due to a read error. Time point given: cycle 4 day 1 (C4D1), after less than 7 weeks of nivolumab. The patients all showed relapse after autologous stem cell transplantation, while their brentuximab vedotin exposure varied. The CDR3 extends over 14 amino acids. CDR1 and CDR2 from the germline V gene are MNHEY and SVGAGI. The data are from a study of PD-1 blockade in classical Hodgkin lymphoma. Study findings and constraints: Healthy donors were reported to have higher baseline TCR diversity than newly diagnosed patients. The baseline diversity of complete responders showed similarity to that of newly diagnosed patients.

The protocol was immunoSEQ multiplex PCR, while the TCRdb copy is restricted to in-frame clones and leaves out a portion. There are about 24,000 clones in the sample; around 84% occur only once, and around a fifth lies in the top ten. The clonotype comes from a human donor with classical Hodgkin lymphoma. Source: peripheral blood mononuclear cells (PBMCs), taken before the fourth cycle of nivolumab. The V and J genes are TRBV6-5 and TRBJ1-1; D possibly corresponds to TRBD1 (6 bases). The CDR3 coding sequence is TGTGCCATCAGTGAAGACAGGAAAAACACTGAAGCTTTCTTT. It is translated as CAISEDRKNTEAFF.